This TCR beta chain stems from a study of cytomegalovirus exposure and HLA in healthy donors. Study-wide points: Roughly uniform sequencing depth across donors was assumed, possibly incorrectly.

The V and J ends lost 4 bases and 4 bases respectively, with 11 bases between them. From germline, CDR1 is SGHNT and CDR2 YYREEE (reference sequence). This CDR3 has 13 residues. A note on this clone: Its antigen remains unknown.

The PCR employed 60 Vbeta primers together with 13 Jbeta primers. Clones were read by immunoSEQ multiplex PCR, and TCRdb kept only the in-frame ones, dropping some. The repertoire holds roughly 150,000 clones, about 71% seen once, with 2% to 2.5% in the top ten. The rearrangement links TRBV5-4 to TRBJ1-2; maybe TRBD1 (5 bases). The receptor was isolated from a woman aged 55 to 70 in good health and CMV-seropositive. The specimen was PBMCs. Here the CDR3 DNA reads TGTGCCAGCAGCACTGACAGCCTCTATGGCTACACCTTC. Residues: CASSTDSLYGYTF.